This entry lists 21 T cell receptor beta chains sequenced from one sample in a study of blood T cell repertoires in COVID-19. TCRdb's table, derived via immunoSEQ multiplex PCR, lists solely in-frame clones and lacks some. This table has roughly 20,000 clones, about 88% appearing once. Sequencing was carried out using peripheral blood. The receptors come from a human donor with active COVID-19. The donor label of this sample is uncertain.

The chain links TRBV19 to TRBJ1-5; possibly TRBD1 for D (6 bases). The CDR3 has 14 amino acids. Germline CDR1 reads LNHDA; CDR2 reads SQIVND (reference sequence). Trimming shortened V by 5 bases and J by 5 bases, and 13 bases separated the two germline ends. CDR3 sequence: CASSPRGRDQPQHF. The CDR3 DNA reads TGTGCCAGTAGTCCCAGGGGAAGGGATCAGCCCCAGCATTTT.

V and J are TRBV9 and TRBJ1-6, with TRBD1 as a possible D gene (6 bases). The CDR3 runs 14 residues. Trimming took 7 bases from V and 9 from J, leaving 17 bases between them. Germline CDR1 is SGDLS and CDR2 is YYNGEE. CDR3 residues: CASGALTGGSPLHF. The CDR3 nucleotides are TGTGCCAGCGGGGCTTTGACAGGTGGTTCACCCCTCCACTTT. The variable domain in full, with the rest retrieved from reference TRBV9 and TRBJ1-6, is DSGVTQTPKHLITATGQRVTLRCSPRSGDLSVYWYQQSLDQGLQFLIQYYNGEERAKGNILERFSAQQFPDLHSELNLSSLELGDSALYFCASGALTGGSPLHFGNGTRLTVT.

The chain couples TRBV4-1 to TRBJ1-6; TRBD1 matches 7 bases. The junction had 10 bases not matched to a gene; V was cut back by 0 bases and J by 8 bases. This CDR3 spans 17 amino acids. The germline V gene encodes CDR1 MGHRA and CDR2 YSYEKL. CDR3 DNA: TGCGCCAGCAGCCAAGAAATCACAGGGGTTGTAGATTCACCCCTCCACTTT. Residues: CASSQEITGVVDSPLHF.

The CDR3 here is CASSPVLFTSDIDTQYF. As DNA, the CDR3 is TGCGCCAGCAGCCCGGTTCTTTTCACTAGCGATATAGATACGCAGTATTTT. V gene TRBV5-1 combines with J gene TRBJ2-3; 7 nucleotides match TRBD2. The CDR3 extends over 17 amino acids. V dropped 4 bases and J dropped 5; count of bases not matched to a gene: 16. The germline CDR1 and CDR2 sequences are SGHRS and YFSETQ.

A note on this clone: This sample includes further DNA sequences coding for the same CDR3. The chain joins TRBV11-3 to TRBJ2-7; D gene uncertain. Trimming shortened V by 4 bases and J by 4 bases, and 5 bases separated the two germline ends. This CDR3 contains 11 residues. CDR1 and CDR2 from the germline V gene are SGHNT and YENEEA. The CDR3 sequence is CASSSLYEQYF. DNA for the CDR3: TGTGCCAGCAGCTCTTTATACGAGCAGTACTTC.

The gene calls are TRBV27 and TRBJ2-7; 8 bases line up with TRBD1. The V gene's germline CDR1 is MNHEY and CDR2 SMNVEV (reference sequence). V shed 4 bases and J 5 bases; nucleotides not matched to a gene: 7. This CDR3 region has 14 residues. CDR3 DNA sequence: TGTGCCAGCAGTTCCACAGGGGGAGGAGACGAGCAGTACTTC. Protein product: CASSSTGGGDEQYF.

The chain combines TRBV10-2 with TRBJ2-7; TRBD1 aligns across 9 bases. From germline, CDR1 is WSHSY and CDR2 SAAADI. This CDR3 comprises 13 residues. Unmatched junction bases numbered 5, after V lost 4 bases and J lost 7 bases. The DNA of the CDR3 is TGCGCCAGCAGTGGGGGACAGGGATGGGAGCAGTACTTC. It yields the protein CASSGGQGWEQYF.

V and J are TRBV11-3 and TRBJ2-5, with D maybe TRBD2 (6 bases). The CDR3 totals 13 residues. V dropped 8 bases and J dropped 1 base, with 11 bases sitting between them. The germline gives CDR1 SGHNT, CDR2 YENEEA. The CDR3 loop reads CASSGGIQETQYF. In DNA, the CDR3 is TGTGCCAGCTCCGGCGGGATCCAAGAGACCCAGTACTTC.

The CDR3 sequence: CASSQDWAGQGSVAQPQHF. The CDR3 DNA is TGTGCCAGCAGCCAAGATTGGGCAGGACAGGGTAGTGTTGCACAGCCCCAGCATTTT. The rearrangement links TRBV3-1 (or the pseudogene TRBV3-2) to TRBJ1-5; TRBD1 aligns across 8 bases. The length of the CDR3 is 19 residues. Looked up from germline, CDR1 is LGHDT and CDR2 is YNNKEL (reference sequence). The trim removed 0 bases at V and 7 bases at J, leaving 17 bases unmatched.

This sequence joins TRBV10-3 and TRBJ1-5, with 9 nucleotides matching TRBD1. CDR3 length equals 15 residues. Germline V gene data show CDR1 as ENHRY and CDR2 as SYGVKD. The trim removed 3 bases at V and 8 bases at J, leaving 8 bases unmatched. The CDR3 spells CAISDYEGQGEPQHF. CDR3 in DNA: TGTGCCATCAGTGACTACGAGGGACAGGGTGAGCCCCAGCATTTT.

The rearrangement links TRBV3-1 (or the pseudogene TRBV3-2) to TRBJ1-2; D is unresolved. There are 14 residues in the CDR3. V was clipped by 5 bases and J by 8 bases, with 18 bases between them. The germline V gene has CDR1 LGHDT and CDR2 YNNKEL (reference sequence). This CDR3 is CASSTSSTWRGYTF. The CDR3 coding sequence is TGTGCCAGCAGCACCAGCTCCACATGGAGGGGCTACACCTTC.

The rearrangement joins TRBV7-3 to TRBJ2-1; TRBD2 matches 9 bases. Trimming took 0 bases from V and 4 from J; bases not matched to a gene: 1. This CDR3 is 15 amino acids long. Germline-derived CDR1 and CDR2 are SGHTA and FQGTGA. CDR3 nucleotide sequence: TGTGCCAGCAGCTTAACACTAGCGGGTTACAATGAGCAGTTCTTC. It codes for CASSLTLAGYNEQFF.

The rearrangement uses TRBV10-3 and TRBJ1-4; no firm D call. Trimming removed 2 bases at V and 8 bases at J, with 12 bases between. The germline gives CDR1 ENHRY, CDR2 SYGVKD. The CDR3 consists of 14 residues. The CDR3 spells CAISEMAGGEKLFF. The CDR3, as DNA: TGTGCCATCAGTGAGATGGCAGGAGGCGAAAAACTGTTTTTT.

This chain uses TRBV19 with TRBJ2-1; 7 nucleotides agree with TRBD1. This CDR3 has 14 amino acids. Losses at the gene ends were 5 bases for V and 8 bases for J; bases not matched to a gene: 9. Per the germline V gene, CDR1 is LNHDA and CDR2 is SQIVND (reference sequence). CDR3 region: CASSPRTGFYEQFF. The DNA of the CDR3 is TGTGCCAGTAGTCCCAGGACAGGTTTCTATGAGCAGTTCTTC.

The V gene is TRBV4-1, the J gene TRBJ2-7; D unclear. This CDR3 contains 14 residues. V lost 2 bases to trimming and J lost 6 bases, with 14 bases between them. Germline V lookup: CDR1 MGHRA, CDR2 YSYEKL. In DNA, the CDR3 is TGCGCCAGCAGCCAATTTGATACTAAGGCCGAGCAGTACTTC. It codes for CASSQFDTKAEQYF.

The V call is TRBV5-4, the J call TRBJ1-6, with 7 bases matching TRBD1. The CDR3 contains 14 residues. V lost 4 bases, J lost 4 bases, and 2 bases stayed unmatched. Germline CDR1 and CDR2: SGHNT and YYREEE (reference sequence). CDR3 nucleotides: TGTGCCAGCAGCCTGGACAGGTATAATTCACCCCTCCACTTT. Translated: CASSLDRYNSPLHF.

The chain recombines TRBV24-1 with TRBJ2-7; 11 bases are shared with TRBD1. The CDR3 runs to 16 residues. The germline gives CDR1 KGHDR, CDR2 SFDVKD. V was clipped by 0 bases and J by 4 bases; unmatched bases: 4. This CDR3 reads CATSDLRTGGGYEQYF. CDR3 in DNA: TGTGCCACCAGTGATTTGAGGACAGGGGGCGGTTACGAGCAGTACTTC.

This rearrangement joins TRBV2 to TRBJ2-2; TRBD2 agrees at 13 bases. The V gene's germline CDR1 is SNHLY and CDR2 FYNNEI. The CDR3 is 14 residues long. Trimming took 9 bases from V and 8 from J; bases not matched to a gene: 6. The CDR3 spells CARGTSGVTGELFF. CDR3 DNA: TGTGCCAGAGGGACTAGCGGGGTAACTGGGGAGCTGTTTTTT. The variable domain in full, with the rest retrieved from reference TRBV2 and TRBJ2-2, is EPEVTQTPSHQVTQMGQEVILRCVPISNHLYFYWYRQILGQKVEFLVSFYNNEISEKSEIFDDQFSVERPDGSNFTLKIRSTKLEDSAMYFCARGTSGVTGELFFGEGSRLTVL.

The genes are TRBV12-5 and TRBJ1-2; a possible D gene is TRBD1 (6 bases). Germline V gives CDR1 LGHNT, CDR2 FRNRAP. The length of the CDR3 is 13 residues. The V end was cut by 3 bases, the J end by 4 bases, with 9 bases between. CDR3 nucleotide sequence: TGTGCTAGTGGTTTACAGGGCTTCTATGGCTACACCTTC. Translated: CASGLQGFYGYTF.

Here the CDR3 DNA reads TGCGCCAGCAGCCCTCGAACAGGGGCCTACAATGAGCAGTTCTTC. Protein product: CASSPRTGAYNEQFF. The chain uses TRBV5-1 and TRBJ2-1, with 7 bases aligning to TRBD1. The trim removed 4 bases at V and 2 bases at J, leaving 6 bases unmatched. Germline assignment: CDR1 SGHRS and CDR2 YFSETQ. The CDR3 is 15 amino acids.

The chain has TRBV7-2 and TRBJ2-7, with 8 bases aligning to TRBD1. In germline, CDR1 is SGHTA, CDR2 FQGNSA. Trimming at V came to 4 bases and at J to 4 bases, leaving 18 bases not matched to a gene. The CDR3 has 18 amino acids. This CDR3 is CASSWKTGALNHVYEQYF. CDR3 sequence (DNA): TGTGCCAGCAGCTGGAAGACAGGGGCCCTGAACCATGTGTACGAGCAGTACTTC.